The T cell receptor beta chain described here comes from a study of shared clonotypes between healthy human individuals. Clones were sequenced by immunoSEQ multiplex PCR, and TCRdb holds only the in-frame ones, with some missing. Here the sample spans some 680,000 clones, about three quarters being singletons. This TCR was sampled from a woman aged 30 to 39 in good health. The sequenced material came from memory CD4+ T cells sorted from blood. Subset described: CD45RA-negative fraction.

The CDR3 sequence is CASLRVSSGNTIYF. CDR3 nucleotides: TGTGCCTCTTTAAGGGTCAGCTCTGGAAACACCATATATTTT. The chain couples TRBV28 to TRBJ1-3; D gene uncertain. The V gene lost 11 bases and the J gene lost 0 bases, with 14 bases spanning the gap. The CDR3 is 14 residues long. CDR1 and CDR2 from the germline V gene are MDHEN and SYDVKM.